These 12 T cell receptor beta chains share one sample of origin, sequenced in a study of blood T cells in healthy people across ages. A second PCR, run for 7 to 11 cycles, used a sample-barcoded 5' primer plus a J-beta primer mix. MiXCR, applied by TCRdb to the 5' RACE reads, yields one record per CDR3 protein. Of hundreds of thousands of distinct CDR3 sequences detected, around 25% appear once; the ten largest clones hold roughly a tenth. The same sample was also studied in work on T cells of mothers and their children.

Sequenced sample: blood. Source of these receptors: a boy younger than 18 in good health.

This clonotype has a single count. The junction differs from germline at one of its ends, possibly a read error. V and J are TRBV6-6 and TRBJ2-5; perhaps TRBD1 as D (8 bases). Germline CDR1 and CDR2: MNHNY and SVGAGI (reference sequence). The CDR3 contains 12 residues. CDR3 protein: CASTNRGGTQYF. In DNA, the CDR3 is TGTGCTAGCACTAACAGGGGGGGGACCCAGTACTTC.

This clonotype was counted only a few times. The chain couples TRBV4-3 to TRBJ2-7; possible D gene TRBD2, 6 bases. The J call could be wrong; TRBJ2-5 is a better fit for the DNA end. This CDR3 has 14 residues. Germline V CDR1 and CDR2: LGHNA, YSLEER. As DNA, the CDR3 is TGCGCCAGCAGCCAGGGACGGCTAGCGGAGACCCAGTACTTC. Its translation: CASSQGRLAETQYF.

The chain uses TRBV7-2 and TRBJ1-5; TRBD1 might be the D (5 bases). Trimming removed 4 bases at V and 4 bases at J, with 11 bases between. CDR3 size: 14 residues. Germline V gene sequence: CDR1 SGHTA, CDR2 FQGNSA. CDR3 residues: CASSSEGMNQPQHF. CDR3 bases: TGTGCCAGCAGCTCGGAGGGGATGAATCAGCCCCAGCATTTT.

This CDR3 is CASSQERESGVAFF. The CDR3 bases are TGTGCCAGCAGCCAAGAAAGGGAGAGTGGGGTAGCTTTCTTT. The rearrangement links TRBV4-2 to TRBJ1-1; D is unresolved. The ends were cut back, 0 bases at V and 10 bases at J, with 15 bases in the middle. This CDR3 spans 14 amino acids. Germline V gene lookup returns CDR1 LGHNA and CDR2 YNFKEQ.

The chain has TRBV28 and TRBJ2-7; D call uncertain. This CDR3 comprises 11 residues. Trimming removed 8 bases from V and 6 bases from J, with 11 bases in between. The V gene's germline CDR1 is MDHEN and CDR2 SYDVKM. The CDR3 sequence: CASVFVGEQYF. The CDR3, as DNA: TGTGCCAGCGTCTTCGTAGGCGAGCAGTACTTC.

The rearrangement uses TRBV7-9 and TRBJ2-5; the D gene is possibly TRBD1 (6 bases). In germline, CDR1 is SEHNR, CDR2 FQNEAQ (reference sequence). V lost 4 bases to trimming and J lost 0 bases, with 12 bases between them. The CDR3 loop spans 15 amino acids. In DNA, the CDR3 is TGTGCCAGCAGCTCGAGAGACAGGTACCAAGAGACCCAGTACTTC. Amino acid sequence: CASSSRDRYQETQYF.

This clonotype occurred many times. The chain joins TRBV7-9 to TRBJ2-1; D is unresolved. Germline values: CDR1 SEHNR, CDR2 FQNEAQ (reference sequence). The CDR3 consists of 13 residues. V lost 1 base and J 4 bases, leaving 5 bases between the germline ends. In nucleotides, the CDR3 is TGTGCCAGCAGCTTAGGAGAGTACAATGAGCAGTTCTTC. Amino acids: CASSLGEYNEQFF.

This clonotype was observed a few times. In DNA, the CDR3 is TGCGCCAGCAGCCCGGCGGACACAACTAATGAAAAACTGTTTTTT. As protein: CASSPADTTNEKLFF. This sequence joins TRBV5-1 and TRBJ1-4; D possibly corresponds to TRBD1 (5 bases). CDR3 length equals 15 residues. V gave up 4 bases and J gave up 0 bases, with 10 bases separating them. Germline CDR1 is SGHRS and CDR2 is YFSETQ.

This clonotype was counted a few times. The chain couples TRBV6-1 to TRBJ2-3; TRBD2 agrees at 7 bases. CDR3 size: 16 residues. V lost 8 bases to trimming and J lost 1 base; unmatched junction nucleotides: 12. The germline gives CDR1 MNHNS, CDR2 SASEGT. The CDR3 DNA reads TGTGCCAGCGGTCAAGCGGGACCCCTCGGCACAGATACGCAGTATTTT. It codes for CASGQAGPLGTDTQYF.

This chain connects TRBV28 to TRBJ2-7, with D possibly called TRBD1 or TRBD2 (5 bases each). Germline CDR1 reads MDHEN; CDR2 reads SYDVKM. Trimming left V 5 bases short and J 2 bases short, with 10 bases between. This CDR3 is 13 amino acids long. The CDR3 here is CASSRGPTYEQYF. In DNA form, the CDR3 reads TGTGCCAGCAGTCGGGGCCCCACCTACGAGCAGTACTTC. Complete variable domain (other parts from reference TRBV28 and TRBJ2-7): DVKVTQSSRYLVKRTGEKVFLECVQDMDHENMFWYRQDPGLGLRLIYFSYDVKMKEKGDIPEGYSVSREKKERFSLILESASTNQTSMYLCASSRGPTYEQYFGPGTRLTVT.

To note about this clonotype: One end of the junction fails to match germline, which may point to a read error. The chain is built from TRBV5-6 and TRBJ2-5, with 11 bases that match TRBD2. CDR3 length equals 15 residues. Germline CDR1 is SGHDT and CDR2 is YYEEEE. CDR3 protein: CAGSFGLAGEETQYF. The CDR3 DNA is TGTGCCGGCAGCTTTGGACTAGCGGGTGAAGAGACCCAGTACTTC.

The rearrangement joins TRBV12-3 or TRBV12-4 to TRBJ2-3; D possibly uses TRBD1 or TRBD2 (6 bases each). V shed 1 base and J shed 6 bases, with 11 bases lying between them. This CDR3 has 14 amino acids. CDR3 bases: TGTGCCAGCAGTTTAGGGGGGGCAGTCGATACGCAGTATTTT. Protein: CASSLGGAVDTQYF.